A single sample gave rise to the 21 T cell receptor beta chains below, sequenced in a study of T cell repertoires in cytomegalovirus infection (dated 2019 in TCRdb). The treatment or condition label, as the study defines it: in vitro stimulation with specific CMV peptide epitopes to enrich CMV-specific T cells. Their antigens remain unidentified. Sequencing relied on an Illumina HiSeq 1500. TCRdb reprocessing: public reads trimmed at Q25 with fastp, clones called with MiXCR, in-frame beta chains kept. Rows matching on CDR3 protein sequence are summarized as one entry with the most common DNA and genes. The table for this sample lists approximately 100,000 distinct CDR3 sequences; roughly 39% of them were counted only once. The ten largest account for 65% to 75% of the sample. This specimen was CD8+ T cells from cultured PBMCs, taken from culture after CMV antigen stimulation. These TCRs come from a human donor in good health (CMV status not recorded). Some clones in this sample may be carry-over from other donors' samples.

This clonotype has only a few counts. The chain uses TRBV18 and TRBJ1-3, with a possible D match to TRBD1 (6 bases). Germline V CDR1 and CDR2: KGHSH, LQKENI. The CDR3 runs 15 residues. V lost 6 bases to trimming and J lost 4 bases, with 16 bases between them. CDR3 sequence (DNA): TGTGCCAGCTCCACCATACGGGACACGGGAAACACCATATATTTT. Protein sequence: CASSTIRDTGNTIYF.

V usage is TRBV14 and J usage is TRBJ2-7; the match to TRBD2 covers 10 bases. The J segment lost 6 bases and the V segment lost 1 base, leaving 6 bases of the junction unmatched. This CDR3 has 15 amino acids. The germline V gene encodes CDR1 SGHDN and CDR2 FVKESK. The CDR3 DNA reads TGTGCCAGCAGCCAAGTCGAGCGGGGGGGCCTCGAGCAGTACTTC. It yields the protein CASSQVERGGLEQYF.

This clonotype has more than one count but fewer than ten. This chain links TRBV7-8 with TRBJ1-4; D is perhaps TRBD1 (5 bases). V shed 6 bases and J shed 5 bases, with 16 bases lying between them. The germline V gene has CDR1 SGHVS and CDR2 FQNEAQ. This CDR3 spans 15 amino acids. The CDR3 DNA is TGTGCCAGCAGTCGAATGGGGGGGTCAAATGAAAAACTGTTTTTT. This codes for CASSRMGGSNEKLFF.

V usage is TRBV20-1 and J usage is TRBJ2-3; 9 positions match TRBD2. Per germline, CDR1 DFQATT and CDR2 SNEGSKA (reference sequence). This CDR3 region has 17 residues. V was clipped by 5 bases and J by 6 bases; unmatched bases: 18. CDR3 amino acids: CSAPTRGGHQSGDTQYF. CDR3 sequence (DNA): TGCAGTGCTCCCACGCGGGGGGGCCATCAATCTGGGGATACGCAGTATTTT.

The chain links TRBV6-6 to TRBJ1-2; D may be TRBD1 (5 bases). V dropped 6 bases and J dropped 4 bases, with 15 bases sitting between them. The CDR3 spans 14 residues. In germline, CDR1 is MNHNY, CDR2 SVGAGI (reference sequence). The CDR3 loop is CASSPRDGLYGYTF. The CDR3 nucleotides read TGTGCCAGCAGCCCCCGGGACGGCCTCTATGGCTACACCTTC.

This clonotype showed up just a few times. The V gene is TRBV7-6, the J gene TRBJ2-2, with 8 bases aligning to TRBD2. Germline CDR1 reads SGHVS; CDR2 reads FNYEAQ. CDR3 size: 16 residues. Trimming removed 4 bases from V and 4 bases from J; junction bases left unmatched: 8. CDR3 sequence (DNA): TGTGCCAGCAGCTCCCGGGATAGCGGGGTCACCGGGGAGCTGTTTTTT. Its protein is CASSSRDSGVTGELFF.

V and J are TRBV11-2 and TRBJ2-1, with D perhaps matching TRBD2 (6 bases). The germline CDR1 and CDR2 sequences are SGHAT and FQNNGV. V was cut by 5 bases and J by 6 bases, with 17 bases left in between. CDR3 length: 15 amino acids. CDR3 sequence reads: CASSPEMGGGNEQFF. For the CDR3, the DNA is TGTGCCAGCAGCCCTGAGATGGGGGGAGGCAATGAGCAGTTCTTC.

This rearrangement joins TRBV25-1 to TRBJ1-5, with D possibly TRBD1 on 6 matching bases. V was cut by 4 bases and J by 3 bases, with 7 bases left in between. There are 13 residues in the CDR3. Germline V gene sequence: CDR1 MGHDK, CDR2 SYGVNS. The CDR3 region has the DNA TGTGCCAGCAGTGGACAGGACAATCAGCCCCAGCATTTT. Translated, it gives CASSGQDNQPQHF.

This clonotype has more than one count but fewer than ten. The genes are TRBV19 and TRBJ2-1; 10 bases fit TRBD2. The CDR3 covers 18 residues. The trim removed 1 base at V and 0 bases at J, leaving 6 bases unmatched. Germline V gene sequence: CDR1 LNHDA, CDR2 SQIVND (reference sequence). The CDR3 loop is CASSIASGGVSSYNEQFF. The DNA for the CDR3 is TGTGCCAGTAGTATAGCCAGCGGGGGGGTTAGCTCCTACAATGAGCAGTTCTTC.

The chain combines TRBV15 with TRBJ1-2, with 9 positions matching TRBD1. V was clipped by 5 bases and J by 4 bases; unmatched bases: 5. CDR1 is LNHNV, CDR2 YYDKDF, per germline (reference sequence). CDR3 length equals 14 residues. The CDR3 DNA follows: TGTGCCACCAGCTTGGGACAGGGCGTCTATGGCTACACCTTC. Its translation: CATSLGQGVYGYTF. The variable domain in full, with the rest retrieved from reference TRBV15 and TRBJ1-2, is DAMVIQNPRYQVTQFGKPVTLSCSQTLNHNVMYWYQQKSSQAPKLLFHYYDKDFNNEADTPDNFQSRRPNTSFCFLDIRSPGLGDTAMYLCATSLGQGVYGYTFGSGTRLTVV.

This clonotype has a count of ten or more. Here the CDR3 DNA reads TGTGCCAGCTCTACGGAGTTCATGCGATTGAACACCGGGGAGCTGTTTTTT. This codes for CASSTEFMRLNTGELFF. The gene calls are TRBV13 and TRBJ2-2; the D is unclear. V was clipped by 8 bases and J by 1 base, with 20 bases between them. CDR3 size: 17 residues. The germline gives CDR1 PRHDT, CDR2 FYEKMQ (reference sequence).

V is TRBV4-1 and J is TRBJ2-7; D is perhaps TRBD2 (5 bases). The V end was cut by 0 bases, the J end by 5 bases, with 11 bases between. The germline gives CDR1 MGHRA, CDR2 YSYEKL. The CDR3 sequence is 14 residues long. CDR3 sequence reads: CASSQDPAGDEQYF. The CDR3 bases are TGCGCCAGCAGCCAAGATCCTGCCGGGGACGAGCAGTACTTC.

The J gene is TRBJ1-1, the V gene TRBV7-6; TRBD1 aligns across 7 bases. The CDR3 is 14 residues long. After removal of 4 bases from V and 1 base from J, the junction contained 3 bases not matched to a gene. The germline V gene encodes CDR1 SGHVS and CDR2 FNYEAQ. This CDR3 reads CASSSNRGNTEAFF. The CDR3 DNA reads TGTGCCAGCAGCTCCAACAGGGGGAACACTGAAGCTTTCTTT.

This sequence joins TRBV9 and TRBJ2-1; tentatively, D is TRBD1 or TRBD2 (5 bases each). CDR3 size: 16 residues. Trimming pared 0 bases from V and 10 bases from J, leaving 20 bases between. Germline V gene lookup returns CDR1 SGDLS and CDR2 YYNGEE. CDR3 sequence (DNA): TGTGCCAGCAGCGTAGACCCTGACAGAGCGGCAGTGGAGCAGTTCTTC. Its translation: CASSVDPDRAAVEQFF.

This clonotype occurred a few times. The chain carries TRBV6-6 and TRBJ2-3, with D unclear. This CDR3 has 16 residues. With 4 bases removed from V and 2 bases from J, the gap between germline ends came to 16 bases. Germline values: CDR1 MNHNY, CDR2 SVGAGI (reference sequence). This chain's CDR3 is CASSFLDAALTDTQYF. CDR3 bases: TGTGCCAGCAGTTTCCTAGACGCAGCCCTCACAGATACGCAGTATTTT.

The rearrangement links TRBV19 to TRBJ1-1; D possibly corresponds to TRBD1 (6 bases). V dropped 6 bases and J dropped 4 bases, with 15 bases sitting between them. The CDR3 consists of 14 residues. CDR1 is LNHDA, CDR2 SQIVND, per germline (reference sequence). This CDR3 is CASRYGGHGTEAFF. Here the CDR3 DNA reads TGTGCCAGTAGATACGGGGGCCACGGCACTGAAGCTTTCTTT.

The genes are TRBV19 and TRBJ1-2; D is unclear. The CDR3 length is 13 residues. Germline V lookup: CDR1 LNHDA, CDR2 SQIVND (reference sequence). V lost 6 bases, J lost 2 bases, and 10 bases lay in between. CDR3: CASRKDLNYGYTF. The CDR3 DNA is TGTGCCAGTAGGAAAGACCTCAACTATGGCTACACCTTC.

This clonotype was observed many times. The chain employs TRBV4-1 and TRBJ2-7; maybe TRBD2 (6 bases). Germline V gene lookup returns CDR1 MGHRA and CDR2 YSYEKL. V lost 1 base and J lost 4, with 8 bases in between. This CDR3 region has 13 residues. The chain's CDR3 is CASSQGDLYEQYF. The CDR3 DNA follows: TGCGCCAGCAGCCAAGGGGACTTATACGAGCAGTACTTC.

The chain is built from TRBV4-1 and TRBJ2-7; maybe TRBD1 (5 bases). This CDR3 is 14 amino acids long. CDR1 and CDR2 (germline): MGHRA, YSYEKL. The V end lost 1 base, the J end lost 6 bases, and 13 bases lay between the germline ends. For the CDR3, the DNA is TGCGCCAGCAGCCAAGTTGGTCAGGGCGGCGAGCAGTACTTC. Translation: CASSQVGQGGEQYF.

The chain carries TRBV24-1 and TRBJ2-3; perhaps TRBD2 as D (6 bases). CDR1 is KGHDR and CDR2 is SFDVKD in the germline V gene. This CDR3 has 15 residues. V dropped 5 bases and J dropped 1 base, with 12 bases sitting between them. This CDR3 reads CATSAPGTGTDTQYF. The CDR3 DNA reads as TGTGCCACCAGTGCTCCAGGGACTGGCACAGATACGCAGTATTTT.

The chain uses TRBV24-1 and TRBJ2-1, with D tentatively TRBD1 (5 bases). V lost 0 bases and J lost 5, with 13 bases in between. Germline V gene data show CDR1 as KGHDR and CDR2 as SFDVKD. CDR3 length: 16 residues. As DNA, the CDR3 is TGTGCCACCAGTGATTTGAGTCAGGGTGACAACAATGAGCAGTTCTTC. Its translation is CATSDLSQGDNNEQFF.